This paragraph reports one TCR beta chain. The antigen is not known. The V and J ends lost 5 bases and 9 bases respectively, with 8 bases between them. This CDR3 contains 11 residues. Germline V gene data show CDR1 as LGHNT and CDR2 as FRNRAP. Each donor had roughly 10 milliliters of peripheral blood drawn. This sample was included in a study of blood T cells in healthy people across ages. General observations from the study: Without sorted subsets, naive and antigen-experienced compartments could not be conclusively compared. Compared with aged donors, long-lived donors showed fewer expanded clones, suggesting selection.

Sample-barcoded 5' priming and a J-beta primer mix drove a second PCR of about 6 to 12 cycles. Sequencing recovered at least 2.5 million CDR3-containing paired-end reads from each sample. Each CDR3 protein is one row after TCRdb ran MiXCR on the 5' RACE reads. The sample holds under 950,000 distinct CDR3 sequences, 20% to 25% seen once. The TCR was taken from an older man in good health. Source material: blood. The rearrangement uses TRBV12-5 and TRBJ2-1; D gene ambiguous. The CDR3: CASGVYGEQFF. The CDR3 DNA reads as TGTGCTAGTGGTGTCTACGGTGAGCAGTTCTTC.